This T cell receptor (beta chain) is from a study of CD8 T cells in Susac syndrome. Study conclusions and caveats: The study recognized that its TCR sequencing and HLA analysis covered a relatively small number of individuals.

V lost 0 bases to trimming and J lost 10 bases, with 7 bases between them. Germline CDR1 and CDR2: SQVTM and ANQGSEA. The CDR3 covers 11 residues. An input of roughly 0.5 to 1 ug of RNA was subjected to reverse transcription using random hexamers. Amplification of TCR beta CDR3 across 54 Vbeta and 13 Jbeta was performed with immunoSEQ multiplex PCR. TCRdb re-called the immunoSEQ multiplex PCR reads with MiXCR, one entry per CDR3 protein. In the table there are about 22,000 distinct CDR3 sequences, 93% of which are singletons. Concerning this clonotype itself: Its antigen remains unidentified.

Healthy donors served as age- and sex-matched controls. Isolation of CD8+ and CD4+ T cells was performed negatively, whereas enrichment of TEMRA cells was done by FACS. Specimen: CD8+ T cells from PBMCs. The clonotype comes from a human donor in good health. This chain joins TRBV29-1 and TRBJ2-1; D unclear. The CDR3 nucleotides read TGCAGCGTTGAAGATAAGCCGGAGCAGTTCTTC. Translated: CSVEDKPEQFF.